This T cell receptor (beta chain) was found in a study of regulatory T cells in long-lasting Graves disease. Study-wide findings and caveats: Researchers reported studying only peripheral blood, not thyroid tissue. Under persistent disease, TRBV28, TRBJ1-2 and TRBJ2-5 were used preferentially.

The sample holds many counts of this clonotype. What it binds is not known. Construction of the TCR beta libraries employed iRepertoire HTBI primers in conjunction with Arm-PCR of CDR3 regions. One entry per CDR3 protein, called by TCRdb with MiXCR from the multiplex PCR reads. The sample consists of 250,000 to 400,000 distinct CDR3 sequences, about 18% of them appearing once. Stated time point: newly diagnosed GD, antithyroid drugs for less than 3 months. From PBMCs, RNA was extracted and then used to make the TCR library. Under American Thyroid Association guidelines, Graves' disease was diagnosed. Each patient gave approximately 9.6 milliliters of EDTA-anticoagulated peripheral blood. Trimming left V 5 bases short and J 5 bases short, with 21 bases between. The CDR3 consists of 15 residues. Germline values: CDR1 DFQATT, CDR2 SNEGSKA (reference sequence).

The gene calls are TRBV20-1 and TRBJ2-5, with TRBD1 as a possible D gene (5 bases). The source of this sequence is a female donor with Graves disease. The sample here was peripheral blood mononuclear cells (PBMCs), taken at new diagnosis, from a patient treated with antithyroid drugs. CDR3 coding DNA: TGCAGTGCTCCACCATACGTGGGGCCTGGCGAGACCCAGTACTTC. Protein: CSAPPYVGPGETQYF.